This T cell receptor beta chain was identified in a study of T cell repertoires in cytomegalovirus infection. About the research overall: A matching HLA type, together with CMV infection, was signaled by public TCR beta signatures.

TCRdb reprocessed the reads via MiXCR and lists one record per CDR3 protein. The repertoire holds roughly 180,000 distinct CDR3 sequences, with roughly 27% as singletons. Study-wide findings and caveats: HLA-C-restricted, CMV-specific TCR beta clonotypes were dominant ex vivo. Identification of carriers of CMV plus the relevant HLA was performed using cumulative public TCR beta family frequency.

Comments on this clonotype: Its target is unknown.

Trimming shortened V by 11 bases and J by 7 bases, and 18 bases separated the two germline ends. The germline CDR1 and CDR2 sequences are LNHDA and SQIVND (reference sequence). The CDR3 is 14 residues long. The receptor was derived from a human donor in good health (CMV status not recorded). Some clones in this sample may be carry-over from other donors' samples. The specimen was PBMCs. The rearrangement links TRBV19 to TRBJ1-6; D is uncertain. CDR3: CASTVGTANSPLHF. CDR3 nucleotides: TGTGCCTCCACTGTGGGCACAGCCAATTCACCCCTCCACTTT.